Shown below are 32 T cell receptor beta chains from a single sample sequenced in a study of cytomegalovirus exposure and HLA in healthy donors. PCR involved 60 Vbeta and 13 Jbeta primers. Assay: immunoSEQ multiplex PCR; the TCRdb copy retains only in-frame clones and omits some. This repertoire shows nearly 110,000 clones, around 75% found once; its top ten account for approximately 2.8%. The sequenced sample consisted of PBMCs. The receptors derive from a male donor in good health and CMV-seropositive.

Written as DNA, the CDR3 is TGTGCCAGCAGCTTACGGGTACAAGAGACCCAGTACTTC. Translated: CASSLRVQETQYF. This chain links TRBV7-3 with TRBJ2-5; D is unclear. Trimming took off 2 bases at V and 2 bases at J, with 6 bases between the two ends. This CDR3 contains 13 residues. CDR1 SGHTA and CDR2 FQGTGA come from the germline V gene.

The chain combines TRBV6-6 with TRBJ1-2, with 7 bases lining up with TRBD1. Germline loops: CDR1 MNHNY, CDR2 SVGAGI (reference sequence). The CDR3 has 15 amino acids. V trimming: 9 bases; J trimming: 2 bases; junction bases outside the gene matches: 12. CDR3 nucleotide sequence: TGTGCCAGTTACCGGGGCCCACAGGGGAACTATGGCTACACCTTC. The encoded protein is CASYRGPQGNYGYTF.

The rearrangement uses TRBV19 and TRBJ1-1; TRBD1 aligns across 7 bases. In germline, CDR1 is LNHDA, CDR2 SQIVND (reference sequence). V lost 5 bases, J lost 0 bases, and 3 bases stayed unmatched. The CDR3 is 14 residues long. CDR3 residues: CASSHRGMNTEAFF. The DNA of the CDR3 is TGTGCCAGTAGTCACAGGGGCATGAACACTGAAGCTTTCTTT.

This clone was seen a single time. CDR3 in DNA: TGCAGTGCTAGATTGGGGGGTGCAGCTTTCTTT. Its protein is CSARLGGAAFF. The rearrangement links TRBV20-1 to TRBJ1-1; D is possibly TRBD1 (5 bases). The germline V gene encodes CDR1 DFQATT and CDR2 SNEGSKA (reference sequence). CDR3 length: 11 residues. Trimming took off 2 bases at V and 10 bases at J, with 11 bases between the two ends.

This clone was recorded a few times. The genes are TRBV4-3 and TRBJ2-2; TRBD2 might be the D (6 bases). Between the trimmed V and J ends, which lost 3 bases and 5 bases, there was a span of 16 bases. The length of the CDR3 is 16 residues. Looked up from germline, CDR1 is LGHNA and CDR2 is YSLEER. The CDR3 reads CASSQEGKGKTGELFF. The CDR3 DNA reads TGCGCCAGCAGCCAGGAGGGTAAGGGAAAGACCGGGGAGCTGTTTTTT.

The CDR3 DNA reads TGTGCCAGCAGGGGGACGGGACATCACTACGAGCAGTACTTC. This gives the protein CASRGTGHHYEQYF. The rearrangement joins TRBV6-1 to TRBJ2-7; maybe TRBD1 (6 bases). Germline V gene data show CDR1 as MNHNS and CDR2 as SASEGT. This CDR3 is 14 amino acids long. Trimming stripped 6 bases from V and 3 bases from J, with 15 bases between.

J is TRBJ1-1 and V is TRBV6-5, with TRBD1 matching over 9 bases. V dropped 2 bases and J dropped 0; count of bases not matched to a gene: 4. This CDR3 has 16 amino acids. Looked up from germline, CDR1 is MNHEY and CDR2 is SVGAGI. CDR3 amino acids: CASSYQDRGMNTEAFF. CDR3 DNA sequence: TGTGCCAGCAGTTACCAAGACAGGGGGATGAACACTGAAGCTTTCTTT.

The chain couples TRBV18 to TRBJ1-2; TRBD1 aligns across 9 bases. The CDR3 totals 13 residues. V was pared by 3 bases and J by 7 bases, with 3 bases of the junction left unmatched. In germline, CDR1 is KGHSH, CDR2 LQKENI. CDR3 amino acids: CASSPGTGSGYTF. The CDR3 DNA reads TGTGCCAGCTCACCCGGGACAGGGTCTGGCTACACCTTC.

The chain is built from TRBV7-2 and TRBJ2-5; 11 bases match TRBD2. Trimming took 0 bases from V and 2 from J; bases not matched to a gene: 5. This CDR3 is 17 amino acids long. Germline CDR1 and CDR2: SGHTA and FQGNSA. Written as DNA, the CDR3 is TGTGCCAGCAGCTTAGCGTCGACTAGCGGGGCACAAGAGACCCAGTACTTC. Protein: CASSLASTSGAQETQYF. Variable domain in full (rest from reference TRBV7-2 and TRBJ2-5): GAGVSQSPSNKVTEKGKDVELRCDPISGHTALYWYRQSLGQGLEFLIYFQGNSAPDKSGLPSDRFSAERTGGSVSTLTIQRTQQEDSAVYLCASSLASTSGAQETQYFGPGTRLLVL.

V usage is TRBV4-3 and J usage is TRBJ1-6; 8 positions agree with TRBD1. Germline CDR1 reads LGHNA; CDR2 reads YSLEER. The length of the CDR3 is 15 residues. V shed 0 bases and J 8 bases; nucleotides not matched to a gene: 3. CDR3 in DNA: TGCGCCAGCAGCCAAGATTCGGACAGGGATTCACCCCTCCACTTT. Translation: CASSQDSDRDSPLHF.

V usage is TRBV19 and J usage is TRBJ1-4, with 10 bases fitting TRBD1. Germline CDR1 reads LNHDA; CDR2 reads SQIVND (reference sequence). The CDR3 consists of 17 residues. V dropped 7 bases and J dropped 2; count of bases not matched to a gene: 10. The CDR3 reads CASISPGQGMTNEKLFF. CDR3 bases: TGTGCCAGTATATCTCCGGGACAGGGGATGACTAATGAAAAACTGTTTTTT.

Comment on this clone: At one boundary the junction diverges from the germline segment, which might be a read error. The chain uses TRBV5-1 and TRBJ1-5; 7 bases line up with TRBD1. Germline values: CDR1 SGHRS, CDR2 YFSETQ. CDR3 length: 14 residues. This CDR3 is CASSLGGGNQPQNF. The DNA of the CDR3 is TGCGCCAGCAGCTTGGGAGGGGGCAATCAGCCCCAGAATTTT.

V gene TRBV28 combines with J gene TRBJ2-7, with D tentatively TRBD2 (7 bases). The CDR3 consists of 14 residues. V gave up 6 bases and J gave up 3 bases, with 15 bases separating them. CDR1 is MDHEN and CDR2 is SYDVKM in the germline V gene. CDR3: CASRTGGGRYEQYF. The CDR3 nucleotides are TGTGCCAGCAGAACAGGCGGGGGCCGCTACGAGCAGTACTTC.

The CDR3 loop is CATSNERWFDDEQYF. Written as DNA, the CDR3 is TGTGCCACCAGCAACGAACGGTGGTTTGATGACGAGCAGTACTTC. The chain couples TRBV15 to TRBJ2-7; D gene uncertain. The V gene lost 4 bases and the J gene lost 5 bases, with 18 bases spanning the gap. Germline CDR1 LNHNV, CDR2 YYDKDF (reference sequence). The CDR3 runs 15 residues.

This clone has only a few counts. The V gene is TRBV28, the J gene TRBJ2-7; TRBD2 might be the D (5 bases). Germline V gives CDR1 MDHEN, CDR2 SYDVKM. Trimming removed 1 base at V and 2 bases at J, with 9 bases between. The CDR3 runs 14 residues. The CDR3 region has the DNA TGTGCCAGCAGTTTATTGAGGGTGCCCTACGAGCAGTACTTC. Translation gives CASSLLRVPYEQYF.

The V gene is TRBV5-1, the J gene TRBJ1-5; a weak D match, TRBD1 (6 bases). The germline CDR1 and CDR2 sequences are SGHRS and YFSETQ. Trimming took off 0 bases at V and 3 bases at J, with 10 bases between the two ends. CDR3 size: 15 residues. The CDR3 bases are TGCGCCAGCAGCTTGGAGGGGGTTAACAATCAGCCCCAGCATTTT. Translated: CASSLEGVNNQPQHF.

The gene calls are TRBV7-2 and TRBJ1-4, with D possibly TRBD1 on 5 matching bases. Germline CDR1 SGHTA, CDR2 FQGNSA. The CDR3 runs 12 residues. V was cut by 0 bases and J by 12 bases, with 8 bases left in between. CDR3 DNA: TGTGCCAGCAGCTTAGCGGCGGGGGAACTGTTTTTT. It translates to CASSLAAGELFF.

The rearrangement uses TRBV9 and TRBJ1-1; D gene uncertain. V dropped 4 bases and J dropped 1 base, with 8 bases sitting between them. Per germline, CDR1 SGDLS and CDR2 YYNGEE. This CDR3 comprises 13 residues. In DNA form, the CDR3 reads TGTGCCAGCAGCTCTACCGAGAACACTGAAGCTTTCTTT. Residues: CASSSTENTEAFF. Looking up the rest from reference TRBV9 and TRBJ1-1 gives the full variable domain: DSGVTQTPKHLITATGQRVTLRCSPRSGDLSVYWYQQSLDQGLQFLIQYYNGEERAKGNILERFSAQQFPDLHSELNLSSLELGDSALYFCASSSTENTEAFFGQGTRLTVV.

This clone occurred a few times. The junction departs from germline at one end; a sequencing error may be responsible. The rearrangement joins TRBV7-7 to TRBJ2-3; 12 positions agree with TRBD2. CDR1 and CDR2 from the germline V gene are SSHAT and FNYEAQ (reference sequence). There are 17 residues in the CDR3. CDR3: CASSSPRLAGATDTQYF. In DNA form, the CDR3 reads TGTGCTAGCAGCTCCCCCAGACTAGCGGGGGCCACAGATACGCAGTATTTT. The full variable domain, its missing parts supplied by reference TRBV7-7 and TRBJ2-3, is GAGVSQSPRYKVTKRGQDVTLRCDPISSHATLYWYQQALGQGPEFLTYFNYEAQPDKSGLPSDRFSAERPEGSISTLTIQRTEQRDSAMYRCASSSPRLAGATDTQYFGPGTRLTVL.

This clone was detected only once. V and J are TRBV7-2 and TRBJ2-3, with D unresolved. CDR1 is SGHTA and CDR2 is FQGNSA in the germline V gene. V was clipped by 1 base and J by 5 bases, with 7 bases between them. The CDR3 spans 13 residues. This CDR3 reads CASSLVGGDTQYF. The CDR3 DNA reads as TGTGCCAGCAGCTTAGTTGGCGGAGATACGCAGTATTTT.

As concerns this clone: Other DNA sequences in this specimen translate into the identical CDR3. The V call is TRBV9, the J call TRBJ2-1; TRBD2 aligns across 8 bases. After removal of 0 bases from V and 3 bases from J, the junction contained 2 bases not matched to a gene. The germline V gene encodes CDR1 SGDLS and CDR2 YYNGEE. This CDR3 has 15 amino acids. The DNA of the CDR3 is TGTGCCAGCAGCGTAGGTACTAGCGGCTACAATGAGCAGTTCTTC. Amino acid sequence: CASSVGTSGYNEQFF.

This clone was detected only a few times. The gene calls are TRBV19 and TRBJ2-7, with no clear D. This CDR3 spans 13 amino acids. Germline lookup yields CDR1 LNHDA and CDR2 SQIVND (reference sequence). The germline V and J ends were trimmed by 3 bases and 6 bases, with 12 bases remaining between them. CDR3 in amino acids: CASSIWAESEQYF. The CDR3 nucleotides read TGTGCCAGTAGTATCTGGGCCGAAAGCGAGCAGTACTTC.

V gene TRBV7-7 combines with J gene TRBJ2-1; 8 nucleotides agree with TRBD2. CDR1 is SSHAT and CDR2 is FNYEAQ in the germline V gene (reference sequence). The CDR3 totals 16 residues. V lost 4 bases and J lost 2; bases outside the gene matches: 7. This CDR3 is CASSSVAGGAYNEQFF. DNA for the CDR3: TGTGCCAGCAGCTCGGTAGCCGGGGGGGCCTACAATGAGCAGTTCTTC.

The rearrangement uses TRBV9 and TRBJ2-3; D possibly corresponds to TRBD1 (6 bases). CDR3 length equals 16 residues. V dropped 4 bases and J dropped 0 bases, with 15 bases sitting between them. CDR1 is SGDLS, CDR2 YYNGEE, per germline. This chain's CDR3 is CASSSVQGLSTDTQYF. Here the CDR3 DNA reads TGTGCCAGCAGCTCAGTACAGGGCCTTAGCACAGATACGCAGTATTTT.

This clone appeared once. This chain links TRBV19 with TRBJ2-5; 9 nucleotides agree with TRBD1. Germline CDR1 reads LNHDA; CDR2 reads SQIVND (reference sequence). The CDR3 is 16 residues long. Germline trimming cut 2 bases from V and 4 bases from J; bases unmatched to any gene: 8. For the CDR3, the DNA is TGTGCCAGTAGTATAACCTGGGGGGGACAGGGAGAGACCCAGTACTTC. Its protein product is CASSITWGGQGETQYF.

This clone was seen a few times. The chain carries TRBV28 and TRBJ2-7, with TRBD1 matching over 7 bases. This CDR3 has 14 amino acids. From germline, CDR1 is MDHEN and CDR2 SYDVKM. V trimming: 6 bases; J trimming: 1 base; junction bases outside the gene matches: 6. The CDR3 DNA follows: TGTGCCAGCAGACCCCCACAGGGGTCCTACGAGCAGTACTTC. Protein: CASRPPQGSYEQYF.

The genes are TRBV14 and TRBJ2-7; 7 bases agree with TRBD2. Germline V gene lookup returns CDR1 SGHDN and CDR2 FVKESK. The length of the CDR3 is 18 residues. V trimming: 5 bases; J trimming: 0 bases; junction bases outside the gene matches: 16. The CDR3 spells CASSTHFRRETHSYEQYF. CDR3 nucleotide sequence: TGTGCCAGCAGCACCCATTTCAGGCGGGAGACTCACTCCTACGAGCAGTACTTC.

This chain joins TRBV19 and TRBJ2-1; 12 bases are a match to TRBD1. CDR3 length: 14 amino acids. J gave up 8 bases and V 6 bases, and 5 bases lay outside the gene matches. Germline CDR1 and CDR2: LNHDA and SQIVND (reference sequence). CDR3 nucleotides: TGTGCCAGTAGCGCGGGACAGGGGGCGCATGAGCAGTTCTTC. Its protein is CASSAGQGAHEQFF.

The gene calls are TRBV7-2 and TRBJ2-1; TRBD2 aligns across 8 bases. The V gene end was trimmed by 5 bases and the J gene end by 10 bases; junction bases not matched to a gene: 10. Germline V gene sequence: CDR1 SGHTA, CDR2 FQGNSA. The CDR3 totals 14 residues. The CDR3 nucleotides are TGTGCCAGCAGCCCAATTTCGGCGGGAGGAGAGCAGTTCTTC. This translates into CASSPISAGGEQFF.

This clone was seen more than once but under ten times. The chain couples TRBV11-3 to TRBJ1-4; maybe TRBD1 (6 bases). CDR1 and CDR2 (germline): SGHNT, YENEEA. This CDR3 has 17 amino acids. The V gene lost 1 base and the J gene lost 7 bases, with 19 bases spanning the gap. In DNA form, the CDR3 reads TGTGCCAGCAGCTTAGGCCTCGGGGGGCCAATTGGTGAAAAACTGTTTTTT. Protein sequence: CASSLGLGGPIGEKLFF.

The rearrangement uses TRBV6-5 and TRBJ1-4, with 10 bases lining up with TRBD1. CDR1 and CDR2 (germline): MNHEY, SVGAGI. The CDR3 contains 14 residues. The V gene end was trimmed by 4 bases and the J gene end by 5 bases; junction bases not matched to a gene: 1. DNA of the CDR3: TGTGCCAGCAGTTGGGACAGGGGAAATGAAAAACTGTTTTTT. This codes for CASSWDRGNEKLFF.

This rearrangement joins TRBV30 to TRBJ1-1; no clear D. The ends were cut back, 0 bases at V and 7 bases at J, with 9 bases in the middle. The CDR3 contains 12 residues. The germline gives CDR1 GTSNPN, CDR2 SVGIG (reference sequence). CDR3 residues: CAWSVRAGEAFF. The CDR3 coding sequence is TGTGCCTGGAGTGTGAGGGCCGGTGAAGCTTTCTTT.